This T cell receptor (beta chain) was captured by sequencing in a study of beta chain features in type 1 diabetes. Overall study context: Cell yields, gender and age were similar in healthy donors and patients. Points from the study as a whole: Researchers report that Type 1 diabetes patients had moderately but significantly shorter TCRB CDR3s across all four CD4+ subsets.

This clone has just a few counts. Its target is unknown. Expressed TCRB transcripts were sequenced, since all the RNA that had been isolated was reverse transcribed. Measured with immunoSEQ multiplex PCR; TCRdb has only the in-frame clones, and not every one. The data show 130,000 to 150,000 clones, more than 10% seen once. V was pared by 6 bases and J by 12 bases, with 8 bases of the junction left unmatched. This CDR3 region has 12 residues. The germline CDR1 and CDR2 sequences are GTSNPN and SVGIG (reference sequence). Sorting of CD4+ naive, central memory, regulatory and stem cell-like memory cells was performed via CD45RO/CCR7/CD25/CD127/CD95/CD27.

The source of this sequence is a man between 18 and 29 years old with type 1 diabetes. The sample comprised central memory CD4+ T cells from blood. The rearrangement joins TRBV30 to TRBJ2-3; 11 bases match TRBD2. For the CDR3, the DNA is TGTGCCTGTAGCGGGGGGGCCCCCAACCAGTATTTT. Its translation: CACSGGAPNQYF.